One and the same sample provided the 13 T cell receptor beta chains below, sequenced in a study of early T cells in non-severe SARS-CoV-2 infection. TCRdb reprocessed the 5' RACE reads with MiXCR, giving one entry per CDR3 protein. Among some 90,000 distinct CDR3 sequences, under 15% were seen once, and the ten largest hold around 5.4%. Sequenced input: whole blood. These receptors all stem from an adult who was a healthcare worker with PCR-confirmed SARS-CoV-2 infection or an uninfected control (not recorded which).

The chain is built from TRBV25-1 and TRBJ2-7, with TRBD1 matching 7 bases. V shed 4 bases and J 0 bases; nucleotides not matched to a gene: 3. The CDR3 contains 14 residues. Per germline, CDR1 MGHDK and CDR2 SYGVNS. The CDR3 loop is CASSAQGVSYEQYF. CDR3 in DNA: TGTGCCAGCAGTGCCCAGGGGGTCTCCTACGAGCAGTACTTC.

This clonotype was observed many times. V is TRBV2 and J is TRBJ1-5; D ambiguous. The germline CDR1 and CDR2 sequences are SNHLY and FYNNEI. This CDR3 spans 12 amino acids. V lost 4 bases to trimming and J lost 6 bases, with 7 bases between them. The CDR3, as DNA: TGTGCCAGCAGTGGGCGGATTCAGCCCCAGCATTTT. Its protein is CASSGRIQPQHF.

Many counts were recorded for this clonotype. The chain has TRBV10-3 and TRBJ2-1; 8 positions match TRBD2. CDR1 is ENHRY and CDR2 is SYGVKD in the germline V gene. V lost 10 bases to trimming and J lost 9 bases; unmatched junction nucleotides: 17. The CDR3 is 15 amino acids. CDR3 nucleotide sequence: TGTGCCACCCTAGAGGGAGCGGGAGACCACGGTGAGCAGTTCTTC. This codes for CATLEGAGDHGEQFF.

Only a few counts were recorded for this clonotype. J is TRBJ1-6 and V is TRBV9; D is unclear. CDR3 length: 14 residues. The V and J ends lost 4 bases and 0 bases respectively, with 5 bases between them. CDR1 and CDR2 from the germline V gene are SGDLS and YYNGEE. DNA for the CDR3: TGTGCCAGCAGCAGGGACTCCTATAATTCACCCCTCCACTTT. Protein product: CASSRDSYNSPLHF.

The chain combines TRBV29-1 with TRBJ2-3; D ambiguous. CDR1 and CDR2 from the germline V gene are SQVTM and ANQGSEA. The CDR3 is 12 amino acids. V was shortened by 4 bases and J by 2 bases, with 7 bases between the two germline ends. The DNA of the CDR3 is TGCAGCGTTGTTTGGCCCACAGATACGCAGTATTTT. Translation: CSVVWPTDTQYF.

This clonotype was detected ten times or more. The genes are TRBV20-1 and TRBJ2-1, with 11 bases fitting TRBD2. Germline assignment: CDR1 DFQATT and CDR2 SNEGSKA (reference sequence). The CDR3 length is 16 residues. The junction had 8 bases not matched to a gene; V was cut back by 6 bases and J by 1 base. DNA for the CDR3: TGCAGTGCGAGGGCTAGCGGGAGGAGGTCCTACAATGAGCAGTTCTTC. Amino acid sequence: CSARASGRRSYNEQFF.

V usage is TRBV5-1 and J usage is TRBJ1-1; no firm D call. Trimming shortened V by 1 base and J by 5 bases, and 15 bases separated the two germline ends. The CDR3 is made up of 15 amino acids. Germline-derived CDR1 and CDR2 are SGHRS and YFSETQ. The CDR3 loop reads CASSLRNPYQTEAFF. In DNA, the CDR3 is TGCGCCAGCAGCTTGCGGAATCCTTACCAAACTGAAGCTTTCTTT.

This clonotype was counted ten times or more. The chain employs TRBV6-5 and TRBJ2-3; 8 nucleotides match TRBD2. Per the germline V gene, CDR1 is MNHEY and CDR2 is SVGAGI. The CDR3 has 14 amino acids. The V segment lost 5 bases and the J segment 8 bases; nucleotides outside the gene matches: 9. The CDR3 bases are TGTGCCAGCAGTCCGAAGAGCGGGAGAAGTACGCAGTATTTT. It is translated as CASSPKSGRSTQYF.

This clonotype was found many times. This chain connects TRBV12-3 or TRBV12-4 to TRBJ1-1; TRBD1 might be the D (5 bases). V was trimmed by 5 bases and J by 5 bases, leaving 21 bases between them. The CDR3 is made up of 16 amino acids. Here the CDR3 reads CASSPGGVLLGTEAFF. CDR3 DNA: TGTGCCAGCAGTCCGGGAGGGGTACTCTTGGGGACTGAAGCTTTCTTT.

The J gene is TRBJ2-7, the V gene TRBV20-1, with D tentatively TRBD2 (6 bases). The CDR3 runs to 11 residues. The germline V gene has CDR1 DFQATT and CDR2 SNEGSKA (reference sequence). The V end lost 3 bases, the J end lost 6 bases, and 9 bases lay between the germline ends. The CDR3 loop is CSASGSGEQYF. The CDR3, as DNA: TGCAGTGCTAGCGGGAGCGGCGAGCAGTACTTC.

This clonotype has more than one count but fewer than ten. The chain's CDR3 is CASRGGTRGEAGELFF. The CDR3 DNA reads as TGTGCCAGCAGAGGCGGGACTAGAGGAGAAGCCGGGGAGCTGTTTTTT. This chain uses TRBV27 with TRBJ2-2, with 8 bases aligning to TRBD2. This CDR3 has 16 amino acids. Losses at the gene ends were 6 bases for V and 6 bases for J; bases not matched to a gene: 12. The germline V gene has CDR1 MNHEY and CDR2 SMNVEV (reference sequence).

This chain links TRBV7-6 with TRBJ2-3; no firm D call. Trimming left V 6 bases short and J 2 bases short, with 6 bases between. The CDR3 covers 12 residues. Germline CDR1 and CDR2: SGHVS and FNYEAQ. CDR3 sequence: CASSVATDTQYF. The CDR3 DNA reads TGTGCCAGCAGTGTAGCCACAGATACGCAGTATTTT.

The rearrangement joins TRBV10-3 to TRBJ2-1; 11 bases fit TRBD2. The germline gives CDR1 ENHRY, CDR2 SYGVKD. Trimming took 6 bases from V and 5 from J; bases not matched to a gene: 6. The CDR3 consists of 15 residues. The CDR3 region has the DNA TGTGCCATCAGGTCAACTAGCGGGAGAAACAATGAGCAGTTCTTC. As protein: CAIRSTSGRNNEQFF.